This passage covers 16 T cell receptor beta chains from one sample sequenced in a study of tissue T cells after allogeneic stem cell transplantation. Time point meaning: mouse harvest day 14 after allogeneic transplant. Each mouse received 10^7 T-cell-depleted marrow cells plus 10^6 splenic CD5+ T cells by tail vein. Assay: immunoSEQ multiplex PCR; the TCRdb copy retains only in-frame clones and omits some. The sample lists a few thousand clones, approximately 50% occurring once. Sequenced material: gut tissue. These receptors came from a female BALB/c mouse given C57BL/6 T cells with graft-versus-host disease after an allogeneic hematopoietic cell transplant.

This clone has only a few counts. Genes and germline come from the mouse. The sequenced CDR3 bases are TGTGCCAGCAGTCCGGGACATCTTTCTGGAAATACGCTCTAT. Its protein product is CASSPGHLSGNTLY. The whole CDR3 protein is CASSPGHLSGNTLYF. The chain employs TRBV14 and TRBJ1-3, with a weak D call TRBD1 (6 bases). The missing CDR3 end, 1 residue past where the read stops, is filled in from the germline J gene. Germline assignment: CDR1 SGHDT and CDR2 FRDEAV. This CDR3 contains 15 residues. Trimming shortened V by 4 bases and J by 0 bases, and 11 bases separated the two germline ends.

About this clone itself: Gene names are the mouse ones. From the germline J gene comes the end of the CDR3, since the read stops 1 residue before it. This chain connects TRBV26 to TRBJ1-3; D gene unclear. The germline V gene has CDR1 KGHPV and CDR2 FQNQEV (reference sequence). V was pared by 4 bases and J by 5 bases, with 6 bases between. The CDR3 loop spans 12 amino acids. Partial CDR3 DNA: TGTGCCAGCAGTCCCGACAGAAATACGCTCTAT. It translates to CASSPDRNTLY. The CDR3 reads in full as CASSPDRNTLYF.

As regards this clone: Genes and germline are mouse. The CDR3 end falls 1 residue outside the read, so it is completed with the germline J gene. The chain carries TRBV31 and TRBJ2-7; D remains ambiguous. This CDR3 is built from 13 residues. Trimming left V 1 base short and J 4 bases short, with 11 bases between. Looked up from germline, CDR1 is GKSSPN and CDR2 is SITVG. The part of the CDR3 DNA that was read is TGTGCCTGGAGTCCCTTACAAATTTATGAACAGTAC. Protein product: CAWSPLQIYEQY. The complete CDR3 reads CAWSPLQIYEQYF.

Concerning this clone: The gene names here belong to mouse. The read ends 1 residue early relative to the CDR3; the germline J gene fills the gap. J is TRBJ2-5 and V is TRBV19, with D unresolved. The V end lost 1 base, the J end lost 3 bases, and 6 bases lay between the germline ends. The length of the CDR3 is 13 residues. Per the germline V gene, CDR1 is FNHDT and CDR2 is SITEND (reference sequence). The CDR3 DNA, read in part, is TGTGCCAGCAGTATATCACAGCAAGACACCCAGTAC. Translating it yields CASSISQQDTQY. The entire CDR3 reads CASSISQQDTQYF.

Points on this clone: The genes are named according to mouse. The read ends 1 residue early relative to the CDR3; the germline J gene fills the gap. The genes are TRBV26 and TRBJ2-4, with D unresolved. The CDR3 loop spans 14 amino acids. Trimming took 2 bases from V and 0 from J, leaving 6 bases between them. Germline-derived CDR1 and CDR2 are KGHPV and FQNQEV (reference sequence). The CDR3 sequence is CASSLPTSQNTLYF. The sequenced CDR3 bases are TGTGCCAGCAGTCTGCCAACTAGTCAAAACACCTTGTAC.

Comments on this clone: These gene names are mouse names. The read terminates 1 residue before the CDR3 end, so the remaining end is supplied by the germline J gene. This chain joins TRBV5 and TRBJ2-5; 7 bases line up with TRBD1. Germline trimming cut 4 bases from V and 0 bases from J; bases unmatched to any gene: 1. Germline-derived CDR1 and CDR2 are LGHNA and YNLKQL (reference sequence). This CDR3 region has 14 residues. The sequenced part of the CDR3 DNA is TGTGCCAGCAGCCCACAGGGGAACCAAGACACCCAGTAC. It yields the protein CASSPQGNQDTQY. The whole CDR3 is CASSPQGNQDTQYF.

This clone has only a few counts. The genes are named according to mouse. The read is 1 residue too short to cover the CDR3 end, so that end is filled in from the germline J gene. V is TRBV26 and J is TRBJ2-3; TRBD1 is a possible D gene (5 bases). The V end was cut by 7 bases, the J end by 0 bases, with 8 bases between. The V gene's germline CDR1 is KGHPV and CDR2 FQNQEV (reference sequence). The CDR3 has 13 amino acids. CDR3 bases read: TGTGCCAGCATCCAGGGTAGTGCAGAAACGCTGTAT. Translation: CASIQGSAETLY. The entire CDR3 sequence reads CASIQGSAETLYF.

This clone was found a few times. The gene symbols are mouse symbols. The read terminates 1 residue before the CDR3 end, so the remaining end is supplied by the germline J gene. The V call is TRBV3, the J call TRBJ2-7; D could derive from TRBD1 or TRBD2 (5 bases each). V gave up 2 bases and J gave up 0 bases, with 8 bases separating them. The CDR3 is 14 amino acids. CDR1 and CDR2 (germline): SNHLY, FYNGKV (reference sequence). CDR3 DNA, as far as it was read: TGTGCCAGCAGCTTATTGGGGCTCTCCTATGAACAGTAC. Residues: CASSLLGLSYEQY. The full-length CDR3 reads as CASSLLGLSYEQYF.

Turning to this clone: The listed genes are named as in mouse. The read falls 1 residue short of the CDR3 end, and the missing part is taken from the germline J gene. V gene TRBV26 combines with J gene TRBJ1-1, with TRBD1 identical over 7 bases. With 6 bases clipped from V and 3 bases from J, the junction kept 4 bases outside the gene matches. The length of the CDR3 is 13 residues. Germline assignment: CDR1 KGHPV and CDR2 FQNQEV (reference sequence). CDR3 amino acids: CASRKTGDTEVFF. The covered CDR3 bases are TGTGCCAGCAGAAAAACAGGGGACACAGAAGTCTTC.

This clone occurred a few times. Gene names are mouse gene names. The read ends 1 residue before the CDR3 terminus; that terminus is restored from the germline J gene. V and J are TRBV23 and TRBJ1-4; the D call in the table, TRBD1, was not verified against the DNA. The length of the CDR3 is 14 residues. CDR1 is KGHTA and CDR2 is FQNQQP in the germline V gene. The CDR3 here is CSSSPQGGRERLFF. Partial CDR3 DNA: TGCTCCAGCAGTCCACAGGGAGGGCGCGAAAGATTATTT.

About this clone: Any gene name here is a mouse gene name. The read comes to an end 1 residue before the CDR3 does, leaving the germline J gene to fill in the end. V is TRBV12-1 and J is TRBJ1-1, with 7 positions matching TRBD1. The CDR3 is made up of 13 amino acids. Germline V gene sequence: CDR1 SGHSN, CDR2 HYEKVE. Trimming took 4 bases from V and 1 from J; bases not matched to a gene: 2. The CDR3 bases that were read are TGTGCCAGCTCCCGGGACAGAAACACAGAAGTCTTC. Its protein is CASSRDRNTEVF. The whole CDR3 sequence reads CASSRDRNTEVFF.

Comments on this clone: Genes and germline come from the mouse. The missing CDR3 end, 1 residue past where the read stops, is filled in from the germline J gene. This chain connects TRBV26 to TRBJ2-5, with 9 nucleotides matching TRBD2. Per the germline V gene, CDR1 is KGHPV and CDR2 is FQNQEV (reference sequence). Losses at the gene ends were 6 bases for V and 6 bases for J; bases not matched to a gene: 4. The CDR3 length is 13 residues. CDR3 sequence reads: CASSLTGGDTQYF. The covered CDR3 bases are TGTGCCAGCAGCCTGACTGGGGGCGACACCCAGTAC.

Note on this clone: The gene names given are mouse names. The CDR3 goes on 1 residue after the read ends, and that part is filled in from the germline J gene. The rearrangement uses TRBV26 and TRBJ2-5, with TRBD2 identical over 9 bases. The junction had 4 bases not matched to a gene; V was cut back by 5 bases and J by 4 bases. The germline gives CDR1 KGHPV, CDR2 FQNQEV (reference sequence). The CDR3 consists of 14 residues. The CDR3 reads CASSLRDWEDTQYF. The sequenced CDR3 bases are TGTGCCAGCAGTTTACGGGACTGGGAAGACACCCAGTAC.

Details on this clone: All gene names here are mouse names. The CDR3 end is not reached by the read, which stops 1 residue before it; the germline J gene fills it in. The chain recombines TRBV12-2 with TRBJ2-2; 8 nucleotides line up with TRBD1. This CDR3 spans 14 amino acids. In germline, CDR1 is SGHLS, CDR2 HYDKME. With V trimmed by 4 bases and J by 2 bases, 2 bases remained unmatched. CDR3 sequence reads: CASSPGGNTGQLYF. The sequenced part of the CDR3 DNA is TGTGCCAGCTCCCCAGGGGGCAACACCGGGCAGCTCTAC.

With respect to this clone: Gene names and germline refer to mouse. The read stops 1 residue short of the end of the CDR3; the missing end is completed from the germline J gene. J is TRBJ2-1 and V is TRBV12-1; 8 nucleotides align to TRBD2. Germline CDR1 SGHSN, CDR2 HYEKVE. Losses at the gene ends were 0 bases for V and 3 bases for J; bases not matched to a gene: 0. CDR3 length equals 14 residues. The CDR3: CASSLLGGYAEQFF. The CDR3 DNA, read in part, is TGTGCCAGCTCTCTCCTGGGGGGCTATGCTGAGCAGTTC.

Details on this clone: Gene names refer to mouse genes. The read ends 1 residue before the CDR3 terminus; that terminus is restored from the germline J gene. The rearrangement links TRBV20 to TRBJ2-4, with D perhaps TRBD1 (5 bases). In germline, CDR1 is GFQATS, CDR2 STVNSAI. The CDR3 is 14 residues long. The V end lost 0 bases, the J end lost 3 bases, and 10 bases lay between the germline ends. Here the CDR3 reads CGARDQGGQNTLYF. The sequenced CDR3 bases are TGTGGTGCTAGGGATCAGGGTGGGCAAAACACCTTGTAC.